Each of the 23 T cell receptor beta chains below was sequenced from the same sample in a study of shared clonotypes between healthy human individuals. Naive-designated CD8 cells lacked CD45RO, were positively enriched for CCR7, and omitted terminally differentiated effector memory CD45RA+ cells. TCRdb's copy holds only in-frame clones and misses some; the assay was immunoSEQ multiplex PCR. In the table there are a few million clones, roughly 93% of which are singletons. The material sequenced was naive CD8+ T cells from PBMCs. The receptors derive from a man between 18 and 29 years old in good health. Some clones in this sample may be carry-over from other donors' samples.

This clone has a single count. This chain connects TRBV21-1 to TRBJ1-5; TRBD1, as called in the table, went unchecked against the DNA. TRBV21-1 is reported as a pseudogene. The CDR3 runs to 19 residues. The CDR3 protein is CASSKALGDRAYSNQPQHF. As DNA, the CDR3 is TGTGCCAGCAGCAAAGCGCTTGGGGACAGGGCCTATAGCAATCAGCCCCAGCATTTT.

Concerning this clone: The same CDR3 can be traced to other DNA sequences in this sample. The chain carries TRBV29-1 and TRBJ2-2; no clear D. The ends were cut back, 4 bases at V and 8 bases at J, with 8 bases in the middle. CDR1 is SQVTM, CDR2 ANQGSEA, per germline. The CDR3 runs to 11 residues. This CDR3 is CSVVTSGELFF. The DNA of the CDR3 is TGCAGCGTTGTCACGTCGGGGGAGCTGTTTTTT.

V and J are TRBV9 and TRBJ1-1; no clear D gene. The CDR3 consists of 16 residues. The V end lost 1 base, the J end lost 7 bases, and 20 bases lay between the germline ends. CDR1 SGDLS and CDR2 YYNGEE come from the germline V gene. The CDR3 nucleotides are TGTGCCAGCAGCGTAACGGGGAACGGCGAAGCTTTTGAAGCTTTCTTT. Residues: CASSVTGNGEAFEAFF.

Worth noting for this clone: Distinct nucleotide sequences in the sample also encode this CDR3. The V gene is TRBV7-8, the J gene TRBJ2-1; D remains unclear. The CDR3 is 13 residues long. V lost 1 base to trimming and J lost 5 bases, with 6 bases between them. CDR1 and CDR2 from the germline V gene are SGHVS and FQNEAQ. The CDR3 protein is CASSLVRNNEQFF. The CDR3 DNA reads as TGTGCCAGCAGCTTAGTCCGGAACAATGAGCAGTTCTTC.

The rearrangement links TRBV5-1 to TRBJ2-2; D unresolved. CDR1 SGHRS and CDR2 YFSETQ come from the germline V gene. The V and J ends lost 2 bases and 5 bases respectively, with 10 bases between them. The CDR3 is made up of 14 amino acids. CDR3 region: CASSFESTTGELFF. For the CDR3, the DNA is TGCGCCAGCAGCTTTGAGTCTACTACCGGGGAGCTGTTTTTT.

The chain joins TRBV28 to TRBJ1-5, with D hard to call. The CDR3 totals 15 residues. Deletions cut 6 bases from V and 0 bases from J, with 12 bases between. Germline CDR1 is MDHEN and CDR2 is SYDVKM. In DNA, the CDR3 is TGTGCCAGCAGCCGCCCAGTCTATAGCAATCAGCCCCAGCATTTT. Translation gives CASSRPVYSNQPQHF.

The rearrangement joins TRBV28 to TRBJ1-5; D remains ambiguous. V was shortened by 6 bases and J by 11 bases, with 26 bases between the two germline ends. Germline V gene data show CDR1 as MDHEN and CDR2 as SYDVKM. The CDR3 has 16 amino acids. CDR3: CASSPPVSRGFSAQHF. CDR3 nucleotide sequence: TGTGCCAGCAGCCCGCCGGTGAGTCGGGGTTTCTCGGCCCAGCATTTT.

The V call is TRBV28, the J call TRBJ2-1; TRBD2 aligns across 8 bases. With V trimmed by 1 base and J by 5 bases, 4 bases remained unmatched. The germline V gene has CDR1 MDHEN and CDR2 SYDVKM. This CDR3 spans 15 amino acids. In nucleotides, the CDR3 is TGTGCCAGCAGTTTATTGGGCGGGAGGAACAATGAGCAGTTCTTC. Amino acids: CASSLLGGRNNEQFF.

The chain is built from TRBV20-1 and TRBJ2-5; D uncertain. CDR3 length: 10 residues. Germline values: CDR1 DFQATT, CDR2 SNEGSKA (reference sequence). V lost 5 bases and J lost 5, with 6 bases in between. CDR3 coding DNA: TGCAGTGCTGACCTTGAGACCCAGTACTTC. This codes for CSADLETQYF.

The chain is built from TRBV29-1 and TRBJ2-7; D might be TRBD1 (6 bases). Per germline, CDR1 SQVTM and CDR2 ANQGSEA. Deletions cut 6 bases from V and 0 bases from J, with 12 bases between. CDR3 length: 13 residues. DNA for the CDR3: TGCAGCGTCCAGGGGATAAGCTCCTACGAGCAGTACTTC. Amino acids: CSVQGISSYEQYF.

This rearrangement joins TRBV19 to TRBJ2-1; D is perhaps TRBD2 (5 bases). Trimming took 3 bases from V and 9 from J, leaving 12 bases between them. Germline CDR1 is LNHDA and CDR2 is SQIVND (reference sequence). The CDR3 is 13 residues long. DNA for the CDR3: TGTGCCAGTAGTATCGACCCTGCGGGTGAGCAGTTCTTC. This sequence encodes CASSIDPAGEQFF. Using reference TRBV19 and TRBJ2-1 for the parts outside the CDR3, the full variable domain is DGGITQSPKYLFRKEGQNVTLSCEQNLNHDAMYWYRQDPGQGLRLIYYSQIVNDFQKGDIAEGYSVSREKKESFPLTVTSAQKNPTAFYLCASSIDPAGEQFFGPGTRLTVL.

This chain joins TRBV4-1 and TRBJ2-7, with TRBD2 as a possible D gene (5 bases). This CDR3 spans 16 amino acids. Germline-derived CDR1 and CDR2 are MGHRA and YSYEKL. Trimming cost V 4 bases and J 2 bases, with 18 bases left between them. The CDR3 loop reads CASSPKAASRTYEQYF. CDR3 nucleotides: TGCGCCAGCAGCCCTAAGGCGGCTAGCAGGACCTACGAGCAGTACTTC.

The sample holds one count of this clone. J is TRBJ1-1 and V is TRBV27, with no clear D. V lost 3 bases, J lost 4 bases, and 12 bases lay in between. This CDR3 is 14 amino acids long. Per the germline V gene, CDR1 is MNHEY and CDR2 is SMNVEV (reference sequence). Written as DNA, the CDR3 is TGTGCCAGCAGTTTTGAGGTTTCCACCACTGAAGCTTTCTTT. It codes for CASSFEVSTTEAFF.

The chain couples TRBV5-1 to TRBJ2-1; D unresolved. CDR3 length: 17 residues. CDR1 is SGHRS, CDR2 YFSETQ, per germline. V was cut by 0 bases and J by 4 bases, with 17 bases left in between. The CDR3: CASSLVPSVRKYNEQFF. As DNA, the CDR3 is TGCGCCAGCAGCTTGGTTCCCTCGGTCCGAAAATACAATGAGCAGTTCTTC.

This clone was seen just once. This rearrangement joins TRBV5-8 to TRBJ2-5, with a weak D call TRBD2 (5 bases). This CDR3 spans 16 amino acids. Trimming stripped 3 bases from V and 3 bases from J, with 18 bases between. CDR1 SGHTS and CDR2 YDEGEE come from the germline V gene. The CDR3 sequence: CASSSAGWGEEETQYF. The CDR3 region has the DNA TGTGCCAGCAGCTCCGCCGGATGGGGAGAAGAAGAGACCCAGTACTTC. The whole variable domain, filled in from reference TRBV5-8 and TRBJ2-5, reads EAGVTQSPTHLIKTRGQQATLRCSPISGHTSVYWYQQALGLGLQFLLWYDEGEERNRGNFPPRFSGRQFPNYSSELNVNALELEDSALYLCASSSAGWGEEETQYFGPGTRLLVL.

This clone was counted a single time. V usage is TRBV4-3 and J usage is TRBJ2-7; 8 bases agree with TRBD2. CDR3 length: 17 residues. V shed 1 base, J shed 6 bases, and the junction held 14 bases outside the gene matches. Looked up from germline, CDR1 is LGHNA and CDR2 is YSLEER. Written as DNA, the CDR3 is TGCGCCAGCAGCCAAGGCCATGGCGCGGGAGGACGGGTCGAGCAGTACTTC. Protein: CASSQGHGAGGRVEQYF.

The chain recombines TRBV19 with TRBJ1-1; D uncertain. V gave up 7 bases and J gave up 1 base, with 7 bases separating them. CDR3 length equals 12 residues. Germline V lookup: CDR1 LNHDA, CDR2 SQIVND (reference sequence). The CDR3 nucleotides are TGTGCCAGTATGGGAGCGAACACTGAAGCTTTCTTT. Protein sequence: CASMGANTEAFF.

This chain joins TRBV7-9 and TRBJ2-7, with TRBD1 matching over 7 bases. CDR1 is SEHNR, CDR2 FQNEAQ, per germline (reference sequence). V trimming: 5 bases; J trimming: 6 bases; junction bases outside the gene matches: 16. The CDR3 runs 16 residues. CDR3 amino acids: CASSAVDRPEGFEQYF. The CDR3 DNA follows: TGTGCCAGCAGCGCGGTGGACAGGCCCGAGGGGTTCGAGCAGTACTTC.

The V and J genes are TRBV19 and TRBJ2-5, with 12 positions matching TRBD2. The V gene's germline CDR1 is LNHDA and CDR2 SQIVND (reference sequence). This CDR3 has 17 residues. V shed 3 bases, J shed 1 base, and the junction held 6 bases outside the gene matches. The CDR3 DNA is TGTGCCAGTAGTATGCAACCGGGACTAGCGGGCCAAGAGACCCAGTACTTC. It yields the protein CASSMQPGLAGQETQYF.

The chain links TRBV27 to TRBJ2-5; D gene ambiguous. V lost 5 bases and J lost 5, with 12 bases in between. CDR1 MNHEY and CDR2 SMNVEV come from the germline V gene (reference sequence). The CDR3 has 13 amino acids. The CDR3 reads CASSPLGAETQYF. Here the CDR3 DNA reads TGTGCCAGCAGTCCTTTAGGTGCGGAGACCCAGTACTTC.

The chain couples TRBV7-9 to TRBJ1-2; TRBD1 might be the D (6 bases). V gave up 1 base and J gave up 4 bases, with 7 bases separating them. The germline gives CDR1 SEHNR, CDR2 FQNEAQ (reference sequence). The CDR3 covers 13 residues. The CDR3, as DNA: TGTGCCAGCAGCTTAGAGGGGGTCTATGGCTACACCTTC. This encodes CASSLEGVYGYTF.

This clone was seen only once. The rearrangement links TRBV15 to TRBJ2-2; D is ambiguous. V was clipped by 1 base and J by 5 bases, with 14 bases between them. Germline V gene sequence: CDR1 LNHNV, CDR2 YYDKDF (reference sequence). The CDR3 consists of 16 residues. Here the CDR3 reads CATSRVLGMGTGELFF. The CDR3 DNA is TGTGCCACCAGCAGAGTTCTGGGTATGGGAACCGGGGAGCTGTTTTTT.

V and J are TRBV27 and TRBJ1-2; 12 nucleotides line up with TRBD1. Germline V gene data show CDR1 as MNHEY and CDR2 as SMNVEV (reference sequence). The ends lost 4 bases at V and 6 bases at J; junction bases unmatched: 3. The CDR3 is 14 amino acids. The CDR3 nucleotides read TGTGCCAGCAGTTGGGGGACAGGGGGCGATGGCTACACCTTC. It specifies CASSWGTGGDGYTF.